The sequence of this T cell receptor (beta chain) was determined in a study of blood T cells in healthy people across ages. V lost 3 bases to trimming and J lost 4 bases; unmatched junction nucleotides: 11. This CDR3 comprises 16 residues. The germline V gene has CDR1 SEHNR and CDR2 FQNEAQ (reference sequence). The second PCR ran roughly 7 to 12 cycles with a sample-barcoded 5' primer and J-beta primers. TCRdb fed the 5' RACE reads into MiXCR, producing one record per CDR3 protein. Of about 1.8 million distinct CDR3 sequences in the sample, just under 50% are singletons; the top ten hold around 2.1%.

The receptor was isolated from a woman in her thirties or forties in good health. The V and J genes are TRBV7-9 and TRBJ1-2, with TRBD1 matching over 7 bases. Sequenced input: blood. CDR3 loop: CASSFQQGLGSYGYTF. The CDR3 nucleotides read TGTGCCAGCAGCTTCCAACAGGGGCTTGGGAGCTATGGCTACACCTTC. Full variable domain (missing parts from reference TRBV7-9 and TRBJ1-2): DTGVSQNPRHKITKRGQNVTFRCDPISEHNRLYWYRQTLGQGPEFLTYFQNEAQLEKSRLLSDRFSAERPKGSFSTLEIQRTEQGDSAMYLCASSFQQGLGSYGYTFGSGTRLTVV.